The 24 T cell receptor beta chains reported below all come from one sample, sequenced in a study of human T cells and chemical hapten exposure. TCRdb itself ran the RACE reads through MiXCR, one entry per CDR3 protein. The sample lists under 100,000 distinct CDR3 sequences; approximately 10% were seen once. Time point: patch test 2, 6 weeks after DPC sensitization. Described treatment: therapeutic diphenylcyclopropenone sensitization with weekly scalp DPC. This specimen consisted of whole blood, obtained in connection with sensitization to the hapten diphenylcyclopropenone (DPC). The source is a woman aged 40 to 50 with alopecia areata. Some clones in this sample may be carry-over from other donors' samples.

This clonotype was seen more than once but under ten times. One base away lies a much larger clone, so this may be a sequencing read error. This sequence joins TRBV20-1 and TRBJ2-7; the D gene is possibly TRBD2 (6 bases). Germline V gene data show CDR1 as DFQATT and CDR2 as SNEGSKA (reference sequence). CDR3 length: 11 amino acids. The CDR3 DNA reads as TGCAGTGCGGTCGGGGGATACGAGCGGTACTTC. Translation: CSAVGGYERYF.

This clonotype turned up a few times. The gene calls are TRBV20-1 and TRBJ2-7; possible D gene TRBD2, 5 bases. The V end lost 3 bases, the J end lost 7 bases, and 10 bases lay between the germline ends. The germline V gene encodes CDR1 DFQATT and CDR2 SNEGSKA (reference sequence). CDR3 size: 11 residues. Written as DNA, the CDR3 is TGCAGTGCTAGGGACTTCCCGGAGCAGTACTTC. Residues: CSARDFPEQYF.

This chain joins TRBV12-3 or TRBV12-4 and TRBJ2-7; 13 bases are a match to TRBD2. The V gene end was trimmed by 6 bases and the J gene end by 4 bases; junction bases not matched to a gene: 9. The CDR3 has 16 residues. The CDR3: CASSSGTSGNRYEQYF. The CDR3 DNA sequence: TGTGCCAGCAGCTCCGGGACTAGCGGGAATAGGTACGAGCAGTACTTC.

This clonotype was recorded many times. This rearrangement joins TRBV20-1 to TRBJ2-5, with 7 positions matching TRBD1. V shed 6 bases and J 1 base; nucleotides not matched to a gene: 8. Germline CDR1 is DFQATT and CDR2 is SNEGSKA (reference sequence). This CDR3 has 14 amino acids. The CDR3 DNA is TGCAGTGCCCGATCCGGGACAGTCCAAGAGACCCAGTACTTC. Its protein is CSARSGTVQETQYF.

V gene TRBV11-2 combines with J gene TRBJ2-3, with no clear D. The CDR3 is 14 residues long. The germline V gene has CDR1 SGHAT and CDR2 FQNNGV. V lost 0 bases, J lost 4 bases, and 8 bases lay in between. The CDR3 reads CASSLDRLADTQYF. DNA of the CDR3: TGTGCCAGCAGCTTAGATAGGCTCGCAGATACGCAGTATTTT.

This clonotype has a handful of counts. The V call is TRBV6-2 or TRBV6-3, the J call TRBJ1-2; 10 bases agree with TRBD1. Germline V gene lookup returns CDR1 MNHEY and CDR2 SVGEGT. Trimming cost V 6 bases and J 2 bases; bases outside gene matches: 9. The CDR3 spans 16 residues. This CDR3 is CASSPQPGQGNYGYTF. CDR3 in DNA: TGTGCCAGCAGCCCACAACCGGGACAGGGGAACTATGGCTACACCTTC.

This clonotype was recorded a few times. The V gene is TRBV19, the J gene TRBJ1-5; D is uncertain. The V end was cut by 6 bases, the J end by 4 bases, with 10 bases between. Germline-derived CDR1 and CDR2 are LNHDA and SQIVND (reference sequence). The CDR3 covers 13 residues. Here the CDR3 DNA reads TGTGCCAGTAGCAACCAGGTTAATCAGCCCCAGCATTTT. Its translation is CASSNQVNQPQHF.

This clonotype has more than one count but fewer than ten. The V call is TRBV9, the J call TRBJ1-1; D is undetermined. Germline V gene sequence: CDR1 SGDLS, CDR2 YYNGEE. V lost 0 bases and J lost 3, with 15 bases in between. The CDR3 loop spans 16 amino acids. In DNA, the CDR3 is TGTGCCAGCAGCGTAGGAATTTCGCCATCCCACACTGAAGCTTTCTTT. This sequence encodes CASSVGISPSHTEAFF. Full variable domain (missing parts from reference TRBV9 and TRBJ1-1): DSGVTQTPKHLITATGQRVTLRCSPRSGDLSVYWYQQSLDQGLQFLIQYYNGEERAKGNILERFSAQQFPDLHSELNLSSLELGDSALYFCASSVGISPSHTEAFFGQGTRLTVV.

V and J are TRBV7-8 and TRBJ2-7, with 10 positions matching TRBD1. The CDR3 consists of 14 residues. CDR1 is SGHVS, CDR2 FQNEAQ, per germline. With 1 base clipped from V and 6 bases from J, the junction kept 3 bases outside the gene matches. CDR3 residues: CASSLGGQGPEQYF. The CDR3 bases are TGTGCCAGCAGCTTAGGGGGACAGGGGCCCGAGCAGTACTTC.

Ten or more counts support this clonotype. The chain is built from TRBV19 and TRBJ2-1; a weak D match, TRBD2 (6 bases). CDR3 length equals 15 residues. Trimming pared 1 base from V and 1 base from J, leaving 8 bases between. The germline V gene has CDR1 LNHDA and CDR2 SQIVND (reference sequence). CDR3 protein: CASSIVAGSYNEQFF. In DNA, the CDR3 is TGTGCCAGTAGTATAGTGGCGGGATCCTACAATGAGCAGTTCTTC.

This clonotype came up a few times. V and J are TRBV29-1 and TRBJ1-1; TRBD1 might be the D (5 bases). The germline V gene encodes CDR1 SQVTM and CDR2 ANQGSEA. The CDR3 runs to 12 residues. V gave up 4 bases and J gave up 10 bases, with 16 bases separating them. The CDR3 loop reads CSVGWGNMGAFF. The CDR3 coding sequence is TGCAGCGTTGGTTGGGGGAACATGGGAGCTTTCTTT.

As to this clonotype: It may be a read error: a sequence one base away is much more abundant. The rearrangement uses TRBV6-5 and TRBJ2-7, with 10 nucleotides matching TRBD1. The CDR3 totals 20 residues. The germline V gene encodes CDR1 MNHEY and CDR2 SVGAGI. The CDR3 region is CASSSIGGQGRRKSSCEQYF. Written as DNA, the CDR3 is TGTGCCAGCAGTTCCATAGGGGGACAGGGGCGGAGGAAAAGCTCCTGCGAGCAGTACTTC.

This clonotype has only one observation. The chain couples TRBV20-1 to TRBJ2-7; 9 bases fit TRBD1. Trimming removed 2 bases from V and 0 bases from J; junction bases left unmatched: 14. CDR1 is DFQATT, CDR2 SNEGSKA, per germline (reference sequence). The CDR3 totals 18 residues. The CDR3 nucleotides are TGCAGTGCTAGACCCAGACAGGGGGTGGGATACAGCTCCTACGAGCAGTACTTC. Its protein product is CSARPRQGVGYSSYEQYF.

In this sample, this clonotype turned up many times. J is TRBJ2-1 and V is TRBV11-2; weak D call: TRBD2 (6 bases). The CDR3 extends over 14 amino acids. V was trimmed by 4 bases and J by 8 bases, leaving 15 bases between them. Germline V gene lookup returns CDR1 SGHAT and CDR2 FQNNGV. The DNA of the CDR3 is TGTGCCAGCAGCTCCGAAAGACTAGTCCATGAGCAGTTCTTC. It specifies CASSSERLVHEQFF.

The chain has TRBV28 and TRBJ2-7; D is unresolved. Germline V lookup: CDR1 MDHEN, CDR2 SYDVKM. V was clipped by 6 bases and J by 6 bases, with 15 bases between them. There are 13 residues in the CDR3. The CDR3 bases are TGTGCCAGCAGCCACGGTAGGGCTGGCGAGCAGTACTTC. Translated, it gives CASSHGRAGEQYF. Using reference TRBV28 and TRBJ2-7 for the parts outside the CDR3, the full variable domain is DVKVTQSSRYLVKRTGEKVFLECVQDMDHENMFWYRQDPGLGLRLIYFSYDVKMKEKGDIPEGYSVSREKKERFSLILESASTNQTSMYLCASSHGRAGEQYFGPGTRLTVT.

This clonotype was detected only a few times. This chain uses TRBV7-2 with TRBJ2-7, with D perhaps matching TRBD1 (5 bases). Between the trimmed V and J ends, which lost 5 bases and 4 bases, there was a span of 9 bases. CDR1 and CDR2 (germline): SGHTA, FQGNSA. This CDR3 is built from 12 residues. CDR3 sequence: CASSRAGYEQYF. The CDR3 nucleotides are TGTGCCAGCAGCCGTGCAGGGTACGAGCAGTACTTC.

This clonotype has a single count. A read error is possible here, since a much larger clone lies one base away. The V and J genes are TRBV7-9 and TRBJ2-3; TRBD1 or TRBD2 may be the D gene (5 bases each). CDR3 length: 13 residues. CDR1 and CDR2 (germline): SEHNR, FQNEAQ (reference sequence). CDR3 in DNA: TGTGTCAGAGCCACGGGGACCACAGATACGCAGTATTTT. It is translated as CVRATGTTDTQYF.

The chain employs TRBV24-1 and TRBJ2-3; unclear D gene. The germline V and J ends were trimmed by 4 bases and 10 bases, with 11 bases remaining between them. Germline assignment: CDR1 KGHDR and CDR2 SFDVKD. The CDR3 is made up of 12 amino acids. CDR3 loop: CATSEERGAQYF. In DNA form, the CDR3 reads TGTGCCACCAGTGAGGAACGAGGCGCGCAGTATTTT.

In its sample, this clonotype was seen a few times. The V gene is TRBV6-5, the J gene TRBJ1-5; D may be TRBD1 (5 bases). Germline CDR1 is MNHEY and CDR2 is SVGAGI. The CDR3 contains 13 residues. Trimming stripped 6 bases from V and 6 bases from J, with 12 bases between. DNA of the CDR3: TGTGCCAGCAGCCCCGGAGGGGCTCAGCCCCAGCATTTT. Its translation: CASSPGGAQPQHF.

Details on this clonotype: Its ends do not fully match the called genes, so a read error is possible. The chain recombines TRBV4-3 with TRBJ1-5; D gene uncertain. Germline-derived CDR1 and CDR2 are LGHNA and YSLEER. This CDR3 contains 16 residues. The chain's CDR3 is CASSQDTGYSNQPQRF. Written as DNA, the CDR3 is TGCGCCAGCAGCCAAGATACGGGGTATAGCAATCAGCCCCAGCGTTTT.

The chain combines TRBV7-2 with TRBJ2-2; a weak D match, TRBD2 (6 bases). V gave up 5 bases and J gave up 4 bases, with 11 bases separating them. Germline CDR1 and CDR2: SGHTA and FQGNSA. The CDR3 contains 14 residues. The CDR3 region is CASSLQTSTGELFF. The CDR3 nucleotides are TGTGCCAGCAGCCTGCAGACTAGCACCGGGGAGCTGTTTTTT. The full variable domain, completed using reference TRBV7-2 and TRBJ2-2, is GAGVSQSPSNKVTEKGKDVELRCDPISGHTALYWYRQSLGQGLEFLIYFQGNSAPDKSGLPSDRFSAERTGGSVSTLTIQRTQQEDSAVYLCASSLQTSTGELFFGEGSRLTVL.

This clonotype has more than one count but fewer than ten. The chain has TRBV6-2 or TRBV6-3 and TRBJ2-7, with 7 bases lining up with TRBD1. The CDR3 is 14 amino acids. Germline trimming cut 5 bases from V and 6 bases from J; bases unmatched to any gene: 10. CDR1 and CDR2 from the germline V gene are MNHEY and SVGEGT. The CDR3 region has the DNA TGTGCCAGCAGTAAGTTGACAGGGAAACCCGAGCAGTACTTC. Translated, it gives CASSKLTGKPEQYF.

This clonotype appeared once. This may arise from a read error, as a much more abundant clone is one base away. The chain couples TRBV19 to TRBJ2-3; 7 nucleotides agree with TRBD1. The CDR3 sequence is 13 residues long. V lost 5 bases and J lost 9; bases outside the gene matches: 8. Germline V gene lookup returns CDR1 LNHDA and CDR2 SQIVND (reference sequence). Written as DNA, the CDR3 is TGTGCCAGTAGTTTAATCGGACAGGTGACGCAGTATTTT. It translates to CASSLIGQVTQYF. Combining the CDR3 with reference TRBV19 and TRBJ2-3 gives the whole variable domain DGGITQSPKYLFRKEGQNVTLSCEQNLNHDAMYWYRQDPGQGLRLIYYSQIVNDFQKGDIAEGYSVSREKKESFPLTVTSAQKNPTAFYLCASSLIGQVTQYFGPGTRLTVL.

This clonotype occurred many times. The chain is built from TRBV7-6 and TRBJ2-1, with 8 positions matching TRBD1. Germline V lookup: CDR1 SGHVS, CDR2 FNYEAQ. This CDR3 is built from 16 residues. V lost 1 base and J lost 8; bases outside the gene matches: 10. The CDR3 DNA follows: TGTGCCAGCAGCTTAGGTTCGCAGGGGGCCGTGGATGAGCAGTTCTTC. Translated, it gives CASSLGSQGAVDEQFF.